This TCR beta chain derives from a study of Graves' ophthalmopathy and Graves' hyperthyroidism. Findings of the study overall: Blood also carried most expanded thyroid clonotypes exceeding 0.001 frequency. Ophthalmopathy was separated from stable hyperthyroidism by a 13-signature model with approximately 90% sensitivity and around 81% specificity.

As regards this clonotype: Its antigen is still unknown.

RNA transcripts yielded amplified TCR beta CDR3 regions. Following a first-round RT-PCR that used HTBI primers, a second-round multiplex PCR was carried out. TCRdb analysed the multiplex PCR reads with MiXCR anew, one entry per CDR3 protein. The sample records around 670,000 distinct CDR3 sequences, approximately 40% being singletons. From germline, CDR1 is SEHNR and CDR2 FQNEAQ (reference sequence). V was trimmed by 5 bases and J by 0 bases, leaving 10 bases between them. The CDR3 runs 14 residues. The sample was peripheral blood. The receptor's source is an adult man with Graves' ophthalmopathy. The chain couples TRBV7-9 to TRBJ1-1; D unresolved. The CDR3 DNA reads TGTGCCAGCAGCATGGACGTCATGAACACTGAAGCTTTCTTT. This gives the protein CASSMDVMNTEAFF.